The count of the clone carrying this T cell receptor (beta chain) is one. Its antigen is unknown. Germline V CDR1 and CDR2: WNHNN, SYGVQD (reference sequence). There are 14 residues in the CDR3. The junction had 4 bases not matched to a gene; V was cut back by 2 bases and J by 7 bases. Each cell subset's genomic DNA was divided evenly among several immunoSEQ plates. Repertoires were generated with immunoSEQ multiplex PCR, while TCRdb's copy carries only in-frame clones and drops some. The profile shows more than 2,000,000 clones, 80% to 95% of them singletons. Only Caucasian adults living in Nashville, Tennessee served as donors. Naive CD4+ cells were CD45RA-selected; the remaining cells were memory. The sample is drawn from a study of shared clonotypes between healthy human individuals. Study-level findings and limits: Shared clonotypes: about 4.6% naive CD4, about 3.5% naive CD8, 2% to 2.5% memory CD4, over 0.3% memory CD8.

This receptor was taken from a man between 18 and 35 years old in good health. Some clones in this sample may be carry-over from other donors' samples. The sequencing input was naive CD4+ T cells from PBMCs. Subset in this sample: CD45RA+ positively selected. V gene TRBV10-1 combines with J gene TRBJ2-1; 8 nucleotides agree with TRBD2. In nucleotides, the CDR3 is TGCGCCAGCAGTGAGGCTAGCGGGCCGAATGAGCAGTTCTTC. This translates into CASSEASGPNEQFF.